Following are 11 T cell receptor beta chains from one sample sequenced in a study of blood T cell repertoires in COVID-19. Sequenced by immunoSEQ multiplex PCR; TCRdb stores in-frame clones only, minus some. The sample has 100,000 to 130,000 clones; approximately 80% are singletons. Input material: peripheral blood. All receptors derive from a woman aged 65 to 85 with acute or convalescent COVID-19.

This clone has only one observation. J is TRBJ2-1 and V is TRBV6-6; a weak D match, TRBD2 (6 bases). The CDR3 runs 11 residues. Germline V lookup: CDR1 MNHNY, CDR2 SVGAGI (reference sequence). Trimming removed 5 bases at V and 14 bases at J, with 13 bases between. CDR3 nucleotides: TGTGCCAGCAGTCCCTCGGGGACTGAGTTCTTC. Its translation: CASSPSGTEFF.

This rearrangement joins TRBV10-3 to TRBJ1-1; TRBD1 might be the D (5 bases). The ends were cut back, 8 bases at V and 1 base at J, with 11 bases in the middle. Germline lookup yields CDR1 ENHRY and CDR2 SYGVKD. The CDR3 has 13 residues. CDR3 sequence: CAIVARENTEAFF. CDR3 bases: TGTGCCATCGTGGCCAGGGAGAACACTGAAGCTTTCTTT.

This rearrangement joins TRBV28 to TRBJ2-5; TRBD2 matches at 10 bases. CDR1 and CDR2 from the germline V gene are MDHEN and SYDVKM. J lost 5 bases, V lost 5 bases, and 5 bases had no gene match. CDR3 length: 14 amino acids. The CDR3: CASSPAGGRETQYF. The DNA of the CDR3 is TGTGCCAGCAGTCCAGCGGGGGGGAGGGAGACCCAGTACTTC.

The genes are TRBV10-3 and TRBJ1-1, with D possibly matching TRBD1 (5 bases). V dropped 5 bases and J dropped 5 bases, with 12 bases sitting between them. In germline, CDR1 is ENHRY, CDR2 SYGVKD. The CDR3 consists of 13 residues. For the CDR3, the DNA is TGTGCCATCAGTCTTGACAGTCAAACTGAAGCTTTCTTT. It is translated as CAISLDSQTEAFF.

The chain couples TRBV6-1 to TRBJ1-6; a weak D match, TRBD1 (5 bases). The CDR3 has 18 amino acids. V was pared by 1 base and J by 8 bases, with 21 bases between. Germline V lookup: CDR1 MNHNS, CDR2 SASEGT. CDR3 DNA sequence: TGTGCCAGCAGTGAAGTCGTGCACGTCAGGGAGGGATATTCACCCCTCCACTTT. It yields the protein CASSEVVHVREGYSPLHF.

The J gene is TRBJ1-2, the V gene TRBV12-5; weak D call: TRBD1 (6 bases). The CDR3 is 14 amino acids. From germline, CDR1 is LGHNT and CDR2 FRNRAP. Between the trimmed V and J ends, which lost 1 base and 4 bases, there was a span of 10 bases. The CDR3 sequence: CASGLETGPYGYTF. The CDR3 DNA sequence: TGTGCTAGTGGTTTGGAGACAGGTCCCTATGGCTACACCTTC.

This clone has only one observation. The chain employs TRBV15 and TRBJ1-5; D is undetermined. The V end was cut by 0 bases, the J end by 4 bases, with 10 bases between. The CDR3 is 15 amino acids. The germline CDR1 and CDR2 sequences are LNHNV and YYDKDF (reference sequence). As DNA, the CDR3 is TGTGCCACCAGCAGAGACCGGGAGACTAATCAGCCCCAGCATTTT. It is translated as CATSRDRETNQPQHF. The variable domain in full, completed from reference TRBV15 and TRBJ1-5, reads DAMVIQNPRYQVTQFGKPVTLSCSQTLNHNVMYWYQQKSSQAPKLLFHYYDKDFNNEADTPDNFQSRRPNTSFCFLDIRSPGLGDTAMYLCATSRDRETNQPQHFGDGTRLSIL.

The chain joins TRBV10-1 to TRBJ2-7; 11 nucleotides agree with TRBD2. The trim removed 3 bases at V and 3 bases at J, leaving 10 bases unmatched. The CDR3 runs to 17 residues. Germline CDR1 WNHNN, CDR2 SYGVQD (reference sequence). Here the CDR3 DNA reads TGCGCCAGCAGTGAAGTGGCTAGCGGGAGGAGAAACTACGAGCAGTACTTC. Translation gives CASSEVASGRRNYEQYF.

The chain combines TRBV3-1 (or the pseudogene TRBV3-2) with TRBJ2-7; the match to TRBD2 covers 12 bases. The CDR3 runs to 15 residues. Trimming took 1 base from V and 6 from J; bases not matched to a gene: 4. Germline V CDR1 and CDR2: LGHDT, YNNKEL (reference sequence). The CDR3 protein is CASSQATSGSGEQYF. CDR3 in DNA: TGTGCCAGCAGCCAAGCGACTAGCGGGAGTGGCGAGCAGTACTTC.

The chain is built from TRBV27 and TRBJ2-1; 9 positions match TRBD2. The CDR3 consists of 15 residues. CDR1 is MNHEY, CDR2 SMNVEV, per germline (reference sequence). V gave up 3 bases and J gave up 12 bases; unmatched junction bases: 12. For the CDR3, the DNA is TGTGCCAGCAGTTTGGGGCTAGCGGGGACTCAAAGGCAGTTCTTC. It codes for CASSLGLAGTQRQFF.

This chain links TRBV6-5 with TRBJ1-5; TRBD1 matches at 7 bases. With 8 bases clipped from V and 1 base from J, the junction kept 5 bases outside the gene matches. There are 14 residues in the CDR3. The germline V gene has CDR1 MNHEY and CDR2 SVGAGI. In DNA form, the CDR3 reads TGTGCCAGCGGAAAACAGGGGAGCAATCAGCCCCAGCATTTT. Protein sequence: CASGKQGSNQPQHF.